This T cell receptor (beta chain) was captured by sequencing in a study of control samples from healthy donors and cancer patients (dated by TCRdb to the early 2020s). Library generation was performed with the immunoSEQ multiplex PCR assay. The source is immuneACCESS, and TCRdb retained only in-frame sequences with V and J called. Part of the clones is not carried over; for the studies checked, unresolved V genes explain less than half of this, and the remainder is unexplained. This sample holds about 120,000 clones; about 88% were observed only once. The ten largest account for under 2.5% of the sample. Concerning this clone itself: This clone's antigen is unknown. No much larger clonotype is one base removed from it; base qualities were not supplied.

V was cut back by 4 bases and J by 0 bases, leaving a gap of 20 bases between them. The CDR3 has 18 amino acids, counting the end cysteine and phenylalanine. Only the CDR3 DNA is retained, 54 bases long and in frame from the first base. CDR1 SGDLS and CDR2 YYNGEE were looked up in the germline V gene. Here the chain combines TRBV9 and TRBJ1-5; the D gene is unclear. Sequences were obtained from blood. The clonotype originates from a woman aged 70-85 years in good health. The CDR3 loop reads CASSPVGMGRPSNQPQHF. The bases are TGTGCCAGCAGCCCGGTGGGGATGGGGAGGCCTAGCAATCAGCCCCAGCATTTT. When the CDR3 is completed using the reference TRBV9 and TRBJ1-5 genes on either side, the full variable domain is DSGVTQTPKHLITATGQRVTLRCSPRSGDLSVYWYQQSLDQGLQFLIQYYNGEERAKGNILERFSAQQFPDLHSELNLSSLELGDSALYFCASSPVGMGRPSNQPQHFGDGTRLSIL.